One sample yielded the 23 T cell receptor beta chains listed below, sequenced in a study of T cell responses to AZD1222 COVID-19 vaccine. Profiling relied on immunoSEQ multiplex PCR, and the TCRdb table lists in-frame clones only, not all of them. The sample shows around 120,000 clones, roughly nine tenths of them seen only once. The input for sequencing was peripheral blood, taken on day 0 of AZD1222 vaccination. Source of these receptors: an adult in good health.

The CDR3 loop is CAWGMGQGTQYF. The CDR3 DNA reads as TGTGCCTGGGGGATGGGACAGGGGACCCAGTACTTC. The rearrangement links TRBV30 to TRBJ2-5; 9 bases are a match to TRBD1. The J segment lost 7 bases and the V segment lost 5 bases, leaving 5 bases of the junction unmatched. The germline V gene has CDR1 GTSNPN and CDR2 SVGIG (reference sequence). This CDR3 contains 12 residues.

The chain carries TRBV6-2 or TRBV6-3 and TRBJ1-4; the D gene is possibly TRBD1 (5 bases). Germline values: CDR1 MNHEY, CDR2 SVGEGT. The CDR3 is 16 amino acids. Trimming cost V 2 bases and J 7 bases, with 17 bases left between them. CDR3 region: CASSYGGTQYSEKLFF. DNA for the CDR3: TGTGCCAGCAGTTACGGCGGGACCCAATATAGTGAAAAACTGTTTTTT.

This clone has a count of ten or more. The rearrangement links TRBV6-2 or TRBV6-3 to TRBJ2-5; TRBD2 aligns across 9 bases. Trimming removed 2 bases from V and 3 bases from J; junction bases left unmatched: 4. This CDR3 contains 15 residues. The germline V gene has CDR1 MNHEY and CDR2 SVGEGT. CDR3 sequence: CASSYPTSGKETQYF. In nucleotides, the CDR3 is TGTGCCAGCAGTTACCCGACTAGCGGAAAAGAGACCCAGTACTTC.

DNA for the CDR3: TGCGCCAGCAGCTATGGACAGGGGGCGAAATTCTCTGAGCAGTTCTTC. Its translation: CASSYGQGAKFSEQFF. This rearrangement joins TRBV5-1 to TRBJ2-1, with 11 bases that match TRBD1. V lost 3 bases and J lost 9; bases outside the gene matches: 11. The V gene's germline CDR1 is SGHRS and CDR2 YFSETQ. The CDR3 is made up of 16 amino acids.

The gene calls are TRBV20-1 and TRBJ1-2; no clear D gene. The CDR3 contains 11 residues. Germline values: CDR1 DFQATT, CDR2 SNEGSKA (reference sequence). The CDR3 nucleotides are TGCAGACCTGACCTCGAGGATGGCTACACCTTC. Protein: CRPDLEDGYTF.

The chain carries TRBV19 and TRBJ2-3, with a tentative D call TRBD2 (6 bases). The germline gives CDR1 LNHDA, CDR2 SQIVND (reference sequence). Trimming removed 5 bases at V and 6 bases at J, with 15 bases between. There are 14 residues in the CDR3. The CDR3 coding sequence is TGTGCCAGTAGTGGGGGGTATGAGCGGGATACGCAGTATTTT. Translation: CASSGGYERDTQYF.

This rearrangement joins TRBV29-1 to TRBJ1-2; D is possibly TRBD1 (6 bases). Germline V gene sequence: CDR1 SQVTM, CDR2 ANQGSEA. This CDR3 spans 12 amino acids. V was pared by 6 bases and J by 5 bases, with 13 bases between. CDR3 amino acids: CSVVRQEYGYTF. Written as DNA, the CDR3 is TGCAGCGTGGTAAGACAGGAGTATGGCTACACCTTC.

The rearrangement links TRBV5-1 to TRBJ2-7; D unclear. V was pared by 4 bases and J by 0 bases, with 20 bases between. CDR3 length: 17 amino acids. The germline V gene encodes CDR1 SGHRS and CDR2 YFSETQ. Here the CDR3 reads CASSIKPERHNSYEQYF. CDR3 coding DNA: TGCGCCAGCAGCATAAAACCCGAGAGGCACAACTCCTACGAGCAGTACTTC.

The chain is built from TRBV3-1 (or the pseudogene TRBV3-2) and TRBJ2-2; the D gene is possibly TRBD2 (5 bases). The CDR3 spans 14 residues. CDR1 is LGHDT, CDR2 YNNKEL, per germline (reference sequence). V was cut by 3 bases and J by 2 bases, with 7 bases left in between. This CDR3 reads CASSQGVNTGELFF. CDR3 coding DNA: TGTGCCAGCAGCCAGGGAGTTAACACCGGGGAGCTGTTTTTT.

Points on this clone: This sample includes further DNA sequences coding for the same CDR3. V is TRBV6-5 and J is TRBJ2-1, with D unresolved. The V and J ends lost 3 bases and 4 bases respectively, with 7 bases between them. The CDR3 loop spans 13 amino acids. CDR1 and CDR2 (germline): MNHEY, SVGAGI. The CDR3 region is CASSYSLYNEQFF. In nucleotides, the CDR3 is TGTGCCAGCAGTTATAGTCTATACAATGAGCAGTTCTTC.

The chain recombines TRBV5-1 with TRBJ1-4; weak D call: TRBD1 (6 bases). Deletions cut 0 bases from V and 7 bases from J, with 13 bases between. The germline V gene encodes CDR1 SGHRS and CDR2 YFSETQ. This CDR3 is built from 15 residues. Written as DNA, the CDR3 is TGCGCCAGCAGCTTGGCGGGGGGGCAAGTTGAAAAACTGTTTTTT. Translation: CASSLAGGQVEKLFF.

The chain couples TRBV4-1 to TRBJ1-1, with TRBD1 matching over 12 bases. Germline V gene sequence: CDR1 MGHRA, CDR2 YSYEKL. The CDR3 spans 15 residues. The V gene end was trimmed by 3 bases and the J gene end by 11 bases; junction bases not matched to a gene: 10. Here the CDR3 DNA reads TGCGCCAGCAGCCACACCGGGACAGGGGGCTGGTTGGCTTTCTTT. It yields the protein CASSHTGTGGWLAFF.

CDR3 loop: CATSPAGSHEQFF. The CDR3 nucleotides read TGTGCCACCAGCCCGGCCGGGTCCCATGAGCAGTTCTTC. This rearrangement joins TRBV24-1 to TRBJ2-1, with no clear D. CDR3 size: 13 residues. Germline CDR1 and CDR2: KGHDR and SFDVKD. Deletions cut 7 bases from V and 8 bases from J, with 14 bases between.

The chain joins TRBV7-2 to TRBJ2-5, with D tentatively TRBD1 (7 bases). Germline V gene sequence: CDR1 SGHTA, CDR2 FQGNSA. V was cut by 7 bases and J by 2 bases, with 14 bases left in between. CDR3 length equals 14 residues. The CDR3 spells CASNLQGGQETQYF. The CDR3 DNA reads TGTGCCAGCAACCTTCAGGGGGGACAAGAGACCCAGTACTTC.

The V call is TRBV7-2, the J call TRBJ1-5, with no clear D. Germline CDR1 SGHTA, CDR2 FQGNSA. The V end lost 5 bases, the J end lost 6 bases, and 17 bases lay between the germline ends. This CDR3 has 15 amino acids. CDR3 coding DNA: TGTGCCAGCAGCATCCCGTCTGGGGATGGTCAGCCCCAGCATTTT. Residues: CASSIPSGDGQPQHF.

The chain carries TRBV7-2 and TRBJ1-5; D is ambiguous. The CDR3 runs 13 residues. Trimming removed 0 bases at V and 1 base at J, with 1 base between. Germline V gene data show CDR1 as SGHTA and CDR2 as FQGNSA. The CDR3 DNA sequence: TGTGCCAGCAGCTTAGCCAGCAATCAGCCCCAGCATTTT. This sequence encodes CASSLASNQPQHF. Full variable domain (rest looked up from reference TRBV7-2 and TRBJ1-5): GAGVSQSPSNKVTEKGKDVELRCDPISGHTALYWYRQSLGQGLEFLIYFQGNSAPDKSGLPSDRFSAERTGGSVSTLTIQRTQQEDSAVYLCASSLASNQPQHFGDGTRLSIL.

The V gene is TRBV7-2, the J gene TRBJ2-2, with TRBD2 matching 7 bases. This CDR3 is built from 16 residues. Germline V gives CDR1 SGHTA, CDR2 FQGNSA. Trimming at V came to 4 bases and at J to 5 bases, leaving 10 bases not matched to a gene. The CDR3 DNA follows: TGTGCCAGCAGCTACCAACCCGGGGGGTCAACCGGGGAGCTGTTTTTT. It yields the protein CASSYQPGGSTGELFF.

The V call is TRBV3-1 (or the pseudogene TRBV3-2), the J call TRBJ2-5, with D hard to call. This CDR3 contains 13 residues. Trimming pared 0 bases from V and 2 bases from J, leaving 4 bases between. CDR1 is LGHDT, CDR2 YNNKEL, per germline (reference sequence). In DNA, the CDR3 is TGTGCCAGCAGCCAAGAGGGGCAAGAGACCCAGTACTTC. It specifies CASSQEGQETQYF.

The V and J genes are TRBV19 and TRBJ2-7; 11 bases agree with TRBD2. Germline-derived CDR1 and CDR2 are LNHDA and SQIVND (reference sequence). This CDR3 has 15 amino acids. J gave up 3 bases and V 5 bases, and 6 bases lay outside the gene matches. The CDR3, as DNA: TGTGCCAGTAGTCTCTATACTAGCGGGAGCTACGAGCAGTACTTC. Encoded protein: CASSLYTSGSYEQYF. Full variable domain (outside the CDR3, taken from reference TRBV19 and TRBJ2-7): DGGITQSPKYLFRKEGQNVTLSCEQNLNHDAMYWYRQDPGQGLRLIYYSQIVNDFQKGDIAEGYSVSREKKESFPLTVTSAQKNPTAFYLCASSLYTSGSYEQYFGPGTRLTVT.

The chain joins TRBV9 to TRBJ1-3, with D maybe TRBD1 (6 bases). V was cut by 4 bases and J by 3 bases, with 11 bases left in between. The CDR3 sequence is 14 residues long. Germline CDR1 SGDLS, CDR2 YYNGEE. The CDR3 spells CASSQGTFGNTIYF. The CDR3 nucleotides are TGTGCCAGCAGCCAGGGGACATTTGGAAACACCATATATTTT. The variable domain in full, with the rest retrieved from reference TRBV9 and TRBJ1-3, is DSGVTQTPKHLITATGQRVTLRCSPRSGDLSVYWYQQSLDQGLQFLIQYYNGEERAKGNILERFSAQQFPDLHSELNLSSLELGDSALYFCASSQGTFGNTIYFGEGSWLTVV.

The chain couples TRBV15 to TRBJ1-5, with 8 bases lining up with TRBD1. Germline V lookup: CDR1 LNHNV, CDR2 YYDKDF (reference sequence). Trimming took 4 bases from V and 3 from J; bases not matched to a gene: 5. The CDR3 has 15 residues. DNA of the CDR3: TGTGCCACCAGCACTGGACAGGGCCCCAATCAGCCCCAGCATTTT. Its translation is CATSTGQGPNQPQHF.

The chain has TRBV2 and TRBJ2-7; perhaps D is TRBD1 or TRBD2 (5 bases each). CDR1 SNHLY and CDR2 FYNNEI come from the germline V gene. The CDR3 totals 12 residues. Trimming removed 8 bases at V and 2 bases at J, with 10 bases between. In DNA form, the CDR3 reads TGTGCCAGCGCCAGGGAGCCCTACGAGCAGTACTTC. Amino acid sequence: CASAREPYEQYF. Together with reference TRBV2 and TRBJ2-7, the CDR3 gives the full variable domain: EPEVTQTPSHQVTQMGQEVILRCVPISNHLYFYWYRQILGQKVEFLVSFYNNEISEKSEIFDDQFSVERPDGSNFTLKIRSTKLEDSAMYFCASAREPYEQYFGPGTRLTVT.

CDR3 sequence: CASGPGTSNEQFF. The CDR3 DNA is TGTGCCAGCGGGCCCGGGACTAGCAATGAGCAGTTCTTC. The chain employs TRBV12-3 or TRBV12-4 and TRBJ2-1; 8 bases are a match to TRBD2. The CDR3 loop spans 13 amino acids. The V segment lost 8 bases and the J segment 6 bases; nucleotides outside the gene matches: 6.